The rows below give T cell receptor beta chains drawn from one sample of a study of blood T cell repertoires in COVID-19. This table comes from immunoSEQ multiplex PCR, and its TCRdb copy is limited to in-frame clones, with some not included. Of approximately 350,000 clones in the sample, roughly 86% were seen once. Material: peripheral blood. These receptors all stem from a woman aged 70 to 79 with COVID-19, enrolled during active disease. Both conserved end residues are part of each CDR3. A D gene is named only where the DNA matches it firmly. Size is omitted from some rows. Given values are once, few, many or a class for expanded clones.

j_gene	v_gene	d_gene	abundance	CDR3nt	CDR3aa
TRBJ2-7	TRBV7-9	TRBD2	.	TGTGCCAGCAGCGATACTAGCGGGGGGACCTACGAGCAGTACTTC	CASSDTSGGTYEQYF
TRBJ1-1	TRBV19	TRBD1	few	TGTGCCAGTAGTCCCGGACAGGGTTCGAACACTGAAGCTTTCTTT	CASSPGQGSNTEAFF
TRBJ1-1	TRBV14	.	.	TGTGCCAGCAGCCAAGAGTCCTCCGGGAACACTGAAGCTTTCTTT	CASSQESSGNTEAFF
TRBJ1-1	TRBV5-1	.	few	TGCGCCAGCAGCAACACAGGGAACACTGAAGCTTTCTTT	CASSNTGNTEAFF
TRBJ1-1	TRBV6-1	TRBD1	few	TGTGCCAGCAGTGAGAGGGCAGGGGGCACTGAAGCTTTCTTT	CASSERAGGTEAFF
TRBJ1-5	TRBV7-2	.	.	TGTGCCAGCTCCGCGGCCCCAGTGAATCAGCCCCAGCATTTT	CASSAAPVNQPQHF
TRBJ2-4	TRBV5-1	TRBD1	.	TGCGCCAGTGGACCAGGGACAGGGGAAAACATTCAGTACTTC	CASGPGTGENIQYF
TRBJ1-4	TRBV7-9	TRBD1	.	TGTGCCAGCAGCTTGGACAGGGGCTGGGAAAAACTGTTTTTT	CASSLDRGWEKLFF
TRBJ1-2	TRBV19	.	.	TGTGCCAGTAGTAATGGCGGGTTTTATGGCTACACCTTC	CASSNGGFYGYTF
TRBJ1-6	TRBV27	.	.	TGTGCCACCCGCTCCTATAATTCACCCCTCCACTTT	CATRSYNSPLHF
TRBJ2-1	TRBV5-6	TRBD2	.	TGTGCCAGCAGCCTTAAGCCTAGCGGTTACAATGAGCAGTTCTTC	CASSLKPSGYNEQFF
TRBJ1-5	TRBV5-8	TRBD1	.	TGTGCCAGCAGCCCGGACAGGGGGTGGAATCAGCCCCAGCATTTT	CASSPDRGWNQPQHF
TRBJ2-3	TRBV28	.	.	TGTGCCAGCAGTTTCGAGCCCACAGATACGCAGTATTTT	CASSFEPTDTQYF
TRBJ1-3	TRBV4-3	.	.	TGCGCCAGCAGCCGGGAGGTTTCGGGAAACACCATATATTTT	CASSREVSGNTIYF
TRBJ2-3	TRBV24-1	.	.	TGTGCCACCAGTATCGGGGGAAAGGCAGATACGCAGTATTTT	CATSIGGKADTQYF
TRBJ1-2	TRBV27	.	.	TGTGCCAGCAGTTTATCGCCCGGGGGCTATGGCTACACCTTC	CASSLSPGGYGYTF
TRBJ1-1	TRBV2	.	.	TGTGCCAGCAGGAAGGGAGGGGCCAGAACTGAAGCTTTCTTT	CASRKGGARTEAFF
TRBJ1-2	TRBV24-1	.	.	TGTGCCACCAGTGATTTGAACAGGTTCGGTGGCTACACCTTC	CATSDLNRFGGYTF
TRBJ2-1	TRBV4-1	.	.	TGCGCCAGCAGCTTACCACCTCAGGGATACAATGAGCAGTTCTTC	CASSLPPQGYNEQFF
TRBJ1-6	TRBV9	TRBD1	.	TGTGCCAGCAGCGTAGGGACAGGGATCTCACCCCTCCACTTT	CASSVGTGISPLHF
TRBJ2-3	TRBV19	TRBD1	.	TGTGCCAGTAGTATAGATAACAGGGGGCTCCCTCCAGATACGCAGTATTTT	CASSIDNRGLPPDTQYF
TRBJ2-1	TRBV7-3	.	.	TGTGCCAGCAGCTTTACCCCGGACAGCAATGAGCAGTTCTTC	CASSFTPDSNEQFF
TRBJ1-1	TRBV19	.	.	TGTGCCAGTAGTATGCGGGGGATGAACACTGAAGCTTTCTTT	CASSMRGMNTEAFF
TRBJ1-3	TRBV6-6	.	once	TGTGCCAGCAGTCGACGTCTAACACCGGACAGCAGGCACGGAAACACCATATATTTT	CASSRRLTPDSRHGNTIYF
TRBJ2-7	TRBV5-1	.	.	TGCGCCAGCAGCTTGGCTGGGCAGCCCTCCTACGAGCAGTACTTC	CASSLAGQPSYEQYF
TRBJ2-1	TRBV5-1	.	.	TGCGCCAGCAGCTTTGGGGGCTCCTCCTACAATGAGCAGTTCTTC	CASSFGGSSYNEQFF
TRBJ2-3	TRBV13	.	.	TGTGCCAGCAGCTCTGCGACAGGAACAGATACGCAGTATTTT	CASSSATGTDTQYF
TRBJ2-2	TRBV9	TRBD2	.	TGTGCCAGCAGCGTATCTGGCCGGGGGGGCCCCACCGGGGAGCTGTTTTTT	CASSVSGRGGPTGELFF
TRBJ2-3	TRBV9	.	.	TGTGCCAGCAGCGGACAAGGGGCAGGGGATACGCAGTATTTT	CASSGQGAGDTQYF
TRBJ1-2	TRBV29-1	.	.	TGCAGCGTTGTCCGGGGGAAGTATGGCTACACCTTC	CSVVRGKYGYTF
TRBJ2-1	TRBV3-1/TRBV3-2	.	.	TGTGCCAGCAGCCTCCCCGGACAGCTATTCAATGAGCAGTTCTTC	CASSLPGQLFNEQFF
TRBJ1-2	TRBV3-1/TRBV3-2	.	.	TGTGCCAGCAGTCGACAGGCGGGGGCCTATGGCTACACCTTC	CASSRQAGAYGYTF
TRBJ1-1	TRBV30	.	.	TGTGCCTGGAGTGTAGCGGGATTTCATGAAGCTTTCTTT	CAWSVAGFHEAFF